The T cell receptor (beta chain) under discussion was sequenced for a study of T-cell reconstitution after alpha-beta-depleted transplantation in children. CDR3 length: 14 amino acids. It was with unique molecular identifiers that the TCRbeta library was prepared. TCRdb independently ran MiXCR on the PCR reads; one entry per CDR3 protein. Of about 70,000 distinct CDR3 sequences in the sample, approximately 11% were seen once. The chain has TRBV5-2 and TRBJ2-3; the D call TRBD1 from the table was never checked on the DNA. TRBV5-2 is marked as a pseudogene. The receptor was isolated from a boy between 10 and 17 years old with acute myeloid leukemia, due to receive a stem cell transplant. The sequenced sample was PBMCs, obtained before TCRalphabeta/CD19-depleted stem cell transplant. CDR3 residues: CAIGPGVVTDTQYF. In nucleotides, the CDR3 is TGTGCCATCGGCCCGGGGGTGGTTACAGATACGCAGTATTTT.